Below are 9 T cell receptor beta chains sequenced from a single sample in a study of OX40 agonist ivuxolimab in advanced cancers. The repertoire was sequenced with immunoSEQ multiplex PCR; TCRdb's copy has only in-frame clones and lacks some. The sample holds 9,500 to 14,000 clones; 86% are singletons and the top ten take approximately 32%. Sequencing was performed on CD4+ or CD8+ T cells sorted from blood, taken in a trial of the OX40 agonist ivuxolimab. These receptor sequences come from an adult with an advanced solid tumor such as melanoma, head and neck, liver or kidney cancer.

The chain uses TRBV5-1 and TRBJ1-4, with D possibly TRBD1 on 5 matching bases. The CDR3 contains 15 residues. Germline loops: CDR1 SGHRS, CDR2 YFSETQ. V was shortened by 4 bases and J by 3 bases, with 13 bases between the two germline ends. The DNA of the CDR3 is TGCGCCAGCAGCCCGATGGGGACTTCTAATGAAAAACTGTTTTTT. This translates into CASSPMGTSNEKLFF.

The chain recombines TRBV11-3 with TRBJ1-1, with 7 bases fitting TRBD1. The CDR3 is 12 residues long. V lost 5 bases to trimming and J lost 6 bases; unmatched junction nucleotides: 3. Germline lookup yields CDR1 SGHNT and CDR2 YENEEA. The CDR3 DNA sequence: TGTGCCAGCAGCCCAACAGGGGCTGAAGCTTTCTTT. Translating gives CASSPTGAEAFF.

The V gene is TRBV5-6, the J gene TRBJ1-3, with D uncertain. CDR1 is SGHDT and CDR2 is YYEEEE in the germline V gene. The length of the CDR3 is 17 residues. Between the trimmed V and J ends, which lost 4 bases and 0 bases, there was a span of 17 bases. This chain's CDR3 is CASSLRHLGSSGNTIYF. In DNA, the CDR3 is TGTGCCAGCAGCCTCCGACATTTGGGGAGCTCTGGAAACACCATATATTTT.

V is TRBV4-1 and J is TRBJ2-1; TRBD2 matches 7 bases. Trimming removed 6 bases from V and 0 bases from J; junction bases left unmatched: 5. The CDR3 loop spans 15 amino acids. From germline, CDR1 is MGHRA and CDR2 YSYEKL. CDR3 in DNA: TGCGCCAGCAGGGGGGGAGGGAGCTCCTACAATGAGCAGTTCTTC. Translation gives CASRGGGSSYNEQFF.

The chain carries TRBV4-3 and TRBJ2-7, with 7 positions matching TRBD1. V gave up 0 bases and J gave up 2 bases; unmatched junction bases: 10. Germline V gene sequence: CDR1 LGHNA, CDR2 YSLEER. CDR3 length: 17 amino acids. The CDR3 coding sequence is TGCGCCAGCAGCCAAGACCTTACCGGGACAGAAACCTACGAGCAGTACTTC. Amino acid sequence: CASSQDLTGTETYEQYF.

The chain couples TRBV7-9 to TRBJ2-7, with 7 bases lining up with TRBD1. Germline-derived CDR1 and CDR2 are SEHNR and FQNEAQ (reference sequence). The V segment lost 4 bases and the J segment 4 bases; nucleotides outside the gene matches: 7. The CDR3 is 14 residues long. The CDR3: CASSSDRETYEQYF. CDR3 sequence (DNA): TGTGCCAGCAGCTCCGACAGGGAAACGTACGAGCAGTACTTC.

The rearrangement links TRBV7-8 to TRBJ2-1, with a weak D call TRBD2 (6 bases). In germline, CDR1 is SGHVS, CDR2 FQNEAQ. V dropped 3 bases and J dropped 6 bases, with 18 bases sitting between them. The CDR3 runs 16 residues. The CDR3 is CASSFQGSGETNEQFF. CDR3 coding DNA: TGTGCCAGCAGCTTTCAGGGATCGGGGGAGACCAATGAGCAGTTCTTC.

DNA for the CDR3: TGTGCCAGCAGCTTAGGCCAGGGTCGTGGCTATGGCTACACCTTC. Amino acids: CASSLGQGRGYGYTF. V is TRBV7-9 and J is TRBJ1-2; a possible D gene is TRBD1 (5 bases). Trimming shortened V by 1 base and J by 4 bases, and 13 bases separated the two germline ends. CDR1 is SEHNR, CDR2 FQNEAQ, per germline (reference sequence). The CDR3 has 15 residues. The full variable domain, rest sourced from reference TRBV7-9 and TRBJ1-2, is DTGVSQNPRHKITKRGQNVTFRCDPISEHNRLYWYRQTLGQGPEFLTYFQNEAQLEKSRLLSDRFSAERPKGSFSTLEIQRTEQGDSAMYLCASSLGQGRGYGYTFGSGTRLTVV.

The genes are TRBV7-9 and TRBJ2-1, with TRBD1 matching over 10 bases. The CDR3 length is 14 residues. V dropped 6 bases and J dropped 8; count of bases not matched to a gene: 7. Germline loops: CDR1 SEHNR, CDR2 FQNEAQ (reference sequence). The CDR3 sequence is CASSSGTGVYEQFF. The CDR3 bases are TGTGCCAGCAGTTCCGGGACAGGGGTTTATGAGCAGTTCTTC.